This T cell receptor beta chain comes out of a study of cytomegalovirus exposure and HLA in healthy donors. The study ran its PCR with 60 Vbeta and 13 Jbeta primers. Sequencing used immunoSEQ multiplex PCR; TCRdb keeps in-frame clones, though not all of them. The sample consists of approximately 110,000 clones, under 85% of them appearing once. The CDR3 is 15 amino acids. The V and J ends lost 5 bases and 6 bases, in that order; junction bases with no gene match: 9. Germline V gene lookup returns CDR1 SGHNT and CDR2 YYREEE (reference sequence). This TCR was recovered from a man aged 25-45 years in good health and CMV-seropositive. The chain joins TRBV5-4 to TRBJ2-1; 9 bases line up with TRBD1. The sample taken for sequencing was PBMCs. The CDR3 spells CASSPPDRGFNEQFF. CDR3 sequence (DNA): TGTGCCAGCAGTCCTCCGGACAGGGGATTCAATGAGCAGTTCTTC.